This TCR beta chain originates from a study of technical replicates of blood from a few donors. The CDR3 sequence is 13 residues long. Germline assignment: CDR1 MNHNS and CDR2 SASEGT. V dropped 4 bases and J dropped 8; count of bases not matched to a gene: 7. Measured with immunoSEQ multiplex PCR; TCRdb has only the in-frame clones, and not every one. Here the sample spans about 62,000 clones, over 85% being singletons. Input material: PBMCs. The receptor's source is a human donor in good health. Some clones in this sample may be carry-over from other donors' samples. The V and J genes are TRBV6-1 and TRBJ1-2; the match to TRBD1 covers 7 bases. The CDR3 here is CASSVNGQDGYTF. CDR3 DNA: TGTGCCAGCAGTGTGAACGGACAGGACGGCTACACCTTC.